This is a list of T cell receptor beta chains from one sample in a study of cytomegalovirus exposure and HLA in healthy donors. Here immunoSEQ multiplex PCR was the method, and the copy in TCRdb shows in-frame clones only, minus some. The profile shows 60,000 or so clones, over 90% of them singletons. Sequences were obtained from PBMCs. These receptors originate from a man in his late teens or twenties in good health and CMV-seronegative. Both conserved end residues are part of each CDR3. A D gene is named only where the DNA matches it firmly. Expanded clones are given a class, and other clones once, few, many or no size at all.

j_call | clone_size | d_call | v_call | cdr3_nt | cdr3_aa
TRBJ2-5 | once | TRBD2 | TRBV6-1 | TGTGCCAGCAGTGAACGGACTAGCGGCAACCGGGAGACCCAGTACTTC | CASSERTSGNRETQYF
TRBJ2-2 | - | - | TRBV7-2 | TGTGCCAGCAGCTTAGAAGCAGGGGACACCGGGGAGCTGTTTTTT | CASSLEAGDTGELFF
TRBJ2-1 | - | TRBD2 | TRBV10-2 | TGCGCCAGCAGTGAGGCGGGAGTCGGTGAGCAGTTCTTC | CASSEAGVGEQFF
TRBJ2-2 | - | TRBD1 | TRBV14 | TGTGCCAGCAGCCAAGCCGGGACAGGGGGATTCGACACCGGGGAGCTGTTTTTT | CASSQAGTGGFDTGELFF
TRBJ2-7 | - | - | TRBV29-1 | TGCAGCGTTGTGGGGCCCTACGAGCAGTACTTC | CSVVGPYEQYF
TRBJ1-4 | - | - | TRBV28 | TGTGCCAGCAGTTTATTTAGCACGGTTGAAAAACTGTTTTTT | CASSLFSTVEKLFF
TRBJ2-5 | few | - | TRBV5-1 | TGCGCCAGCGAGGGCACAGGAGGGGGCGGTCAAGAGACCCAGTACTTC | CASEGTGGGGQETQYF
TRBJ1-1 | once | TRBD1 | TRBV29-1 | TGCAGCGGTTCCGGGACAGCTAACACTGAAGCTTTCTTT | CSGSGTANTEAFF
TRBJ2-1 | - | TRBD2 | TRBV19 | TGTGCCAGTAGTTACGGGGGGTACTCCTACAATGAGCAGTTCTTC | CASSYGGYSYNEQFF
TRBJ2-1 | - | TRBD1 | TRBV7-9 | TGTGCCAGCAGCTCTCACAGGGGGCCGTACAATGAGCAGTTCTTC | CASSSHRGPYNEQFF
TRBJ2-1 | - | - | TRBV7-3 | TGTGCCAGCAGCTTAGCCAGGGCTAGCAATGAGCAGTTCTTC | CASSLARASNEQFF
TRBJ2-5 | - | - | TRBV28 | TGTGCCAGCAGGGGGCTGGGCAGAAAAGAGACCCAGTACTTC | CASRGLGRKETQYF
TRBJ1-1 | - | - | TRBV6-5 | TGTGCCAGCAGTTACTCCAGGGCCCCGAACACTGAAGCTTTCTTT | CASSYSRAPNTEAFF
TRBJ2-2 | - | - | TRBV18 | TGTGCCAGCTCACACCTAGGACGACGGGGATCGAACACCGGGGAGCTGTTTTTT | CASSHLGRRGSNTGELFF
TRBJ2-7 | - | - | TRBV9 | TGTGCCAGCAGCGTAAGGGGGGGCGAGCAGTACTTC | CASSVRGGEQYF
TRBJ2-7 | - | TRBD1 | TRBV10-3 | TGTGCCATCAGGCAGACAGGGGGGCTCCACGAGCAGTACTTC | CAIRQTGGLHEQYF
TRBJ2-1 | - | TRBD2 | TRBV10-2 | TGCGCCAGCAGTGATGTCCTAGCGGGTGGCAATGAGCAGTTCTTC | CASSDVLAGGNEQFF
TRBJ1-2 | - | TRBD1 | TRBV10-1 | TGCGCCAGCAGTGAGTCGACAGGGGACTCCTATGGCTACACCTTC | CASSESTGDSYGYTF
TRBJ2-2 | - | TRBD2 | TRBV7-2 | TGTGCCAGCAGCTCCGCAAGCGGGGAGAACACCGGGGAGCTGTTTTTT | CASSSASGENTGELFF
TRBJ1-2 | - | TRBD1 | TRBV30 | TGTGCCTGGCAGACAGGGGGCTATGGCTACACCTTC | CAWQTGGYGYTF
TRBJ1-3 | - | - | TRBV11-2 | TGTGCCAGCAGCTTCGTGGAGGGCGCAGGAGGAAACACCATATATTTT | CASSFVEGAGGNTIYF
TRBJ2-3 | - | TRBD1 | TRBV12-5 | TGTGCTAGTGGTTCCTCACAGGGGATGGGGCCAGATACGCAGTATTTT | CASGSSQGMGPDTQYF
TRBJ1-1 | - | TRBD1 | TRBV19 | TGTGCCAGTAGGGGACAGGGAGCGAACACTGAAGCTTTCTTT | CASRGQGANTEAFF
TRBJ2-1 | - | TRBD2 | TRBV19 | TGTGCCGCATCCTTGACTAGCCGCAATGAGCAGTTCTTC | CAASLTSRNEQFF
TRBJ2-2 | - | TRBD1 | TRBV10-1 | TGCGCCAGCAGTGGAAAACAGGGGGCCGTAAACACCGGGGAGCTGTTTTTT | CASSGKQGAVNTGELFF
TRBJ1-4 | once | - | TRBV5-1 | TGCGCCAGCAGCTTGGGAGGGTTAAATGAAAAACTGTTTTTT | CASSLGGLNEKLFF
TRBJ1-2 | - | - | TRBV9 | TGTGCCAGCAGCGTAGGGGGAGGGGCTTACGGTGGCTACACCTTC | CASSVGGGAYGGYTF
TRBJ1-5 | - | - | TRBV10-1 | TGCGCCAGCAGCCCAGGGGGCAATCAGCCCCAGCATTTT | CASSPGGNQPQHF
TRBJ2-5 | - | - | TRBV6-4 | TGTGCCAGCAGCAGACAGGTGCAAGAGACCCAGTACTTC | CASSRQVQETQYF
TRBJ2-2 | - | - | TRBV19 | TGTGCCAGTACCGCCCCGGACAGACACACCGGGGAGCTGTTTTTT | CASTAPDRHTGELFF
TRBJ2-7 | - | - | TRBV4-2 | TGTGCCAGCAGCCAAGACGGCGGCTCCCCGTACGAGCAGTACTTC | CASSQDGGSPYEQYF
TRBJ1-5 | - | TRBD1 | TRBV25-1 | TGTGCCAGCAGAGGACAGGGGGGCAATCAGCCCCAGCATTTT | CASRGQGGNQPQHF
TRBJ2-1 | - | - | TRBV18 | TGTGCCAGCTCACCCCCCAACTCCCCTAGCGCCAATGAGCAGTTCTTC | CASSPPNSPSANEQFF
TRBJ2-3 | - | - | TRBV11-1 | TGTGCCAGCAGCTTATATGGGGCACCTGGGCAGTATTTT | CASSLYGAPGQYF
TRBJ2-3 | - | - | TRBV4-3 | TGCGCCAGCAGCCAAGATCCCGGCGGGAAGAGCACAGATACGCAGTATTTT | CASSQDPGGKSTDTQYF
TRBJ2-7 | - | TRBD1 | TRBV7-9 | TGTGCCAGCAGCCGGACAGGGGTGAGCGAGCAGTACTTC | CASSRTGVSEQYF
TRBJ1-1 | - | TRBD1 | TRBV19 | TGTGCCAGTAAACAACAGGGGGCTTCGGACTCTGAAGCTTTCTTT | CASKQQGASDSEAFF
TRBJ1-5 | - | - | TRBV28 | TGTGCCAGCAGTTGGGGGGATCAGCCCCAGCATTTT | CASSWGDQPQHF
TRBJ2-1 | once | - | TRBV7-3 | TGTGCCAGCAGCTTAACGGGAGTGGCAAACAATGAGCAGTTCTTC | CASSLTGVANNEQFF
TRBJ2-6 | - | - | TRBV9 | TGTGCCAGCAGCGGGGGCACCGGTACTTACTCTGGGGCCAACGTCCTGACTTTC | CASSGGTGTYSGANVLTF
TRBJ2-5 | - | TRBD1 | TRBV7-8 | TGTGCCAGCAGCACTCGACAGGGGCGACAACACCAAGAGACCCAGTACTTC | CASSTRQGRQHQETQYF
TRBJ1-5 | - | - | TRBV19 | TGTGCCAGTAGTACTACATCGCAGACGGAGCAGCCCCAGCATTTT | CASSTTSQTEQPQHF
TRBJ2-2 | - | - | TRBV30 | TGTGCCTGGAGTGTGACCACCCCGAGCGCCGGGGAGCTGTTTTTT | CAWSVTTPSAGELFF
TRBJ2-3 | - | - | TRBV19 | TGTGCCAGTTCAGGGGAGGGGAGAGCGGCAGATACGCAGTATTTT | CASSGEGRAADTQYF
TRBJ1-2 | - | TRBD1 | TRBV11-2 | TGTGCCAGCAGTCATCAGGGGGCTGGCTACACCTTC | CASSHQGAGYTF
TRBJ2-7 | - | - | TRBV27 | TGTGCCAGCAGTTTATTCTCAGATTTGGGAGGTTCCTACGAGCAGTACTTC | CASSLFSDLGGSYEQYF
TRBJ2-3 | - | TRBD2 | TRBV5-1 | TGCGCCAGCAGCCTGGGGACTAGCGTTAGCACAGATACGCAGTATTTT | CASSLGTSVSTDTQYF
TRBJ2-7 | - | - | TRBV5-1 | TGCGCCAGCAGCTCTGACATCCTCTCCTACGAGCAGTACTTC | CASSSDILSYEQYF
TRBJ2-3 | - | TRBD2 | TRBV28 | TGTGCCAGCAGTTTATCTGGGCTAGCGGGAGCAGATACGCAGTATTTT | CASSLSGLAGADTQYF
TRBJ2-7 | - | TRBD2 | TRBV19 | TGTGCCAGTACCTCGGCGGGAGGGCCCGACGAGCAGTACTTC | CASTSAGGPDEQYF
TRBJ2-2 | - | TRBD1 | TRBV7-9 | TGTGCCAGCAGGGGAAGACAGGGCGACACCGGGGAGCTGTTTTTT | CASRGRQGDTGELFF